Listed below are T cell receptor beta chains from one sample, sequenced in a study of long-term antiretroviral therapy in people with HIV. Using immunoSEQ multiplex PCR, the repertoire was profiled, and TCRdb retains in-frame clones only, with some absent. The top ten hold 7.9% of the sample, which has 30,000 to 40,000 clones, 83% seen once. The starting material was unsorted PBMCs, obtained 0.4 years before starting antiretroviral therapy. The receptors come from a man aged 18 to 30 with HIV. Both conserved end residues are part of each CDR3. For some rows the clone size is stated as once, few or many, or as a class when expanded; others skip it.

V gene	J gene	CDR3 length	clone size	CDR3 protein
TRBV10-3	TRBJ2-6	18	once	CAISLGYGLSSGANVLTF
TRBV5-1	TRBJ2-7	14	NA	CASAHPGTEDEQYF
TRBV19	TRBJ2-2	17	NA	CASSIPLYRGGTGELFF
TRBV7-9	TRBJ1-1	11	NA	CASTRGQEAFF
TRBV7-9	TRBJ2-2	16	NA	CASSTAGTGSTGELFF
TRBV19	TRBJ1-4	12	NA	CASSIGPQRLFF
TRBV10-3	TRBJ2-7	13	NA	CAISGPNRDEQYF
TRBV6-5	TRBJ1-2	14	NA	CASSYDPGENGYTF
TRBV30	TRBJ2-7	12	NA	CAWSRSSYEQYF
TRBV15	TRBJ2-3	21	NA	CATSRVKTGTGFDSSTDTQYF
TRBV11-2	TRBJ2-2	14	NA	CASSFLAGAGELFF
TRBV4-3	TRBJ2-2	17	NA	CASSQEPSGRADGELFF
TRBV28	TRBJ2-2	15	NA	CASSLGDPGTGELFF
TRBV19	TRBJ2-7	15	NA	CASSISGLASSEQYF
TRBV4-3	TRBJ2-6	19	once	CASSQVALARRSGANVLTF
TRBV5-1	TRBJ1-6	13	once	CASSSDSNSPLHF
TRBV9	TRBJ1-6	17	NA	CASSPTGGQSYNSPLHF
TRBV5-1	TRBJ2-2	16	NA	CASSLSEKGNTGELFF
TRBV7-2	TRBJ2-7	14	NA	CASSFTGSGWEQYF
TRBV6-6	TRBJ2-7	15	NA	CASSTGPGAAYEQYF
TRBV5-5	TRBJ2-5	16	NA	CASSEGLAGVSETQYF
TRBV7-9	TRBJ1-1	15	NA	CASSLPEWGAPEAFF
TRBV6-1	TRBJ2-7	19	NA	CASSEALLSVAGGSYEQYF
TRBV7-2	TRBJ2-1	15	NA	CASSLQTGRLGEQFF
TRBV19	TRBJ2-7	16	NA	CASSIHGDSSSYEQYF
TRBV10-3	TRBJ1-2	17	once	CAISATGGSTGDYGYTF
TRBV18	TRBJ2-1	13	NA	CASSLTPDHEQFF
TRBV6-1	TRBJ2-3	15	NA	CASDSLAGETDTQYF
TRBV7-2	TRBJ2-2	15	NA	CASSPGTGDFGELFF
TRBV2	TRBJ2-7	15	NA	CASSAPGTRLYEQYF
TRBV7-2	TRBJ1-1	14	NA	CASSLYGPNTEAFF
TRBV4-1	TRBJ1-4	16	NA	CASSQGTGATNEKLFF
TRBV19	TRBJ2-2	14	NA	CASSIGGNTGELFF
TRBV4-1	TRBJ2-3	18	NA	CASSQEPASGRPTDTQYF
TRBV19	TRBJ2-1	10	NA	CASGYNEQFF
TRBV11-3	TRBJ2-5	15	NA	CASSLDGTGGETQYF
TRBV5-1	TRBJ2-7	14	NA	CASSLGTGGYEQYF
TRBV15	TRBJ2-3	16	NA	CATSGRLAGLNDTQYF
TRBV5-1	TRBJ1-2	16	NA	CASSLRSGQGNYGYTF
TRBV2	TRBJ2-7	12	NA	CASTEGGYEQYF
TRBV11-2	TRBJ1-3	17	NA	CASSQLLSRGSGNTIYF
TRBV13	TRBJ1-2	15	NA	CASSAYTGTGDGYTF
TRBV5-8	TRBJ1-5	12	few	CATQVSVQPQHF
TRBV6-1	TRBJ2-3	14	NA	CASTRDRAPDTQYF
TRBV27	TRBJ2-7	13	NA	CASSRTAFYEQYF
TRBV9	TRBJ1-1	14	NA	CASSVWAAPTEAFF
TRBV10-3	TRBJ2-7	15	NA	CAISETGQVVPEQYF
TRBV7-9	TRBJ2-1	12	NA	CASSSGLGEQFF
TRBV7-2	TRBJ2-7	15	once	CASSLTGYLASEQYF
TRBV6-5	TRBJ1-5	14	NA	CASRDRDGNQPQHF
TRBV10-2	TRBJ1-5	13	few	CASNEQVNQPQHF
TRBV7-9	TRBJ1-1	15	NA	CASSLARVLNTEAFF
TRBV25-1	TRBJ2-1	15	NA	CASSDLDRGINEQFF
TRBV19	TRBJ2-1	13	NA	CASSHDRVNEQFF
TRBV5-4	TRBJ1-2	16	NA	CASSLARDSHIYGYTF